A single sample is the source of the 9 T cell receptor beta chains below, sequenced in a study of cytomegalovirus exposure and HLA in healthy donors. The PCR had 60 Vbeta and 13 Jbeta primers. The method was immunoSEQ multiplex PCR; TCRdb's version includes in-frame clones alone and lacks a portion of them. This repertoire shows around 100,000 clones, around two thirds found once; its top ten account for 3.8%. Sequenced: PBMCs. The origin of the receptors is a man aged 30 to 39 in good health and CMV-seropositive.

In this sample, this clone turned up a few times. The CDR3 DNA reads TGTGCCAGCAGTTACTCGAGACAGGGGGTTTCGGGCTACACCTTC. Translating it yields CASSYSRQGVSGYTF. V and J are TRBV6-5 and TRBJ1-2, with TRBD1 matching over 9 bases. This CDR3 has 15 amino acids. Germline loops: CDR1 MNHEY, CDR2 SVGAGI. Trimming cost V 0 bases and J 8 bases; bases outside gene matches: 7.

This clone was recorded a few times. The chain carries TRBV6-1 and TRBJ1-1, with D tentatively TRBD1 (5 bases). CDR1 is MNHNS, CDR2 SASEGT, per germline. This CDR3 has 13 residues. With 6 bases removed from V and 5 bases from J, the gap between germline ends came to 13 bases. CDR3 in DNA: TGTGCCAGCAGCAGGGAGGTGGAAACTGAAGCTTTCTTT. Translating it yields CASSREVETEAFF.

This chain links TRBV2 with TRBJ1-2; possibly TRBD1 for D (5 bases). Germline lookup yields CDR1 SNHLY and CDR2 FYNNEI. This CDR3 is built from 13 residues. V lost 5 bases and J lost 6, with 13 bases in between. The CDR3 DNA is TGTGCCAGCAGTAGCAGGGATCCAAATGGCTACACCTTC. This gives the protein CASSSRDPNGYTF.

This clone was recorded only once. The rearrangement joins TRBV15 to TRBJ2-1; no clear D. The CDR3 length is 13 residues. The V end was cut by 1 base, the J end by 7 bases, with 8 bases between. Germline lookup yields CDR1 LNHNV and CDR2 YYDKDF (reference sequence). CDR3 nucleotides: TGTGCCACCAGCAGAGGTCGAGTGAATGAGCAGTTCTTC. It yields the protein CATSRGRVNEQFF.

The chain carries TRBV2 and TRBJ1-5; 8 nucleotides line up with TRBD1. The CDR3 length is 13 residues. Trimming at V came to 8 bases and at J to 3 bases, leaving 3 bases not matched to a gene. Looked up from germline, CDR1 is SNHLY and CDR2 is FYNNEI. CDR3 amino acids: CASAGQANQPQHF. The CDR3 region has the DNA TGTGCCAGCGCGGGACAGGCCAATCAGCCCCAGCATTTT.

V usage is TRBV7-9 and J usage is TRBJ1-1; D is perhaps TRBD1 (6 bases). Trimming took 2 bases from V and 0 from J, leaving 7 bases between them. Per germline, CDR1 SEHNR and CDR2 FQNEAQ (reference sequence). This CDR3 has 14 amino acids. CDR3 bases: TGTGCCAGCAGCTTAAAGGGGGTGAACACTGAAGCTTTCTTT. The encoded protein is CASSLKGVNTEAFF.

The rearrangement links TRBV19 to TRBJ2-7, with 8 positions matching TRBD1. Germline lookup yields CDR1 LNHDA and CDR2 SQIVND (reference sequence). V was clipped by 5 bases and J by 8 bases; unmatched bases: 14. CDR3 length equals 15 residues. CDR3 DNA sequence: TGTGCCAGTAGTCCGGGGGCTGGACAGGGCTTGAAGCAGTACTTC. This codes for CASSPGAGQGLKQYF. The full variable domain, with the rest looked up from reference TRBV19 and TRBJ2-7, is DGGITQSPKYLFRKEGQNVTLSCEQNLNHDAMYWYRQDPGQGLRLIYYSQIVNDFQKGDIAEGYSVSREKKESFPLTVTSAQKNPTAFYLCASSPGAGQGLKQYFGPGTRLTVT.

This clone has a handful of counts. The rearrangement uses TRBV5-6 and TRBJ1-3, with D possibly TRBD1 on 6 matching bases. CDR1 and CDR2 from the germline V gene are SGHDT and YYEEEE. V shed 4 bases and J shed 2 bases, with 16 bases lying between them. The CDR3 covers 16 residues. The CDR3, as DNA: TGTGCCAGCAGCCCACAAGGACAGTTAGCTGGAAACACCATATATTTT. Translated: CASSPQGQLAGNTIYF.

This clone came up a few times. The chain employs TRBV7-2 and TRBJ2-7; 7 bases map to TRBD2. The V segment lost 5 bases and the J segment 0 bases; nucleotides outside the gene matches: 10. Germline V gives CDR1 SGHTA, CDR2 FQGNSA. The length of the CDR3 is 16 residues. The CDR3 nucleotides are TGTGCCAGCAGCCCCCCCCGGGCTAGCGGCTCCTACGAGCAGTACTTC. Its protein product is CASSPPRASGSYEQYF.